This T cell receptor beta chain was retrieved from a study of CD8 T cells in Susac syndrome. CD8+ and CD4+ T cells from blood underwent TCR beta sequencing. The patients serving as multiple sclerosis controls were treatment-naive. They had stable or active relapsing-remitting disease and fulfilled revised McDonald criteria. Bulk CD8+ and CD4+ cells came from magnetic negative isolation; CD8+ TEMRA by FACS. Reverse transcription of about 0.45 to 1 ug RNA was carried out with random hexamers. Amplification of TCR beta CDR3 used immunoSEQ multiplex PCR across 54 Vbeta and 13 Jbeta. TCRdb re-called the immunoSEQ multiplex PCR reads through MiXCR, storing one row per CDR3 protein. The repertoire has under 250,000 distinct CDR3 sequences, 93% of them found once; the top ten carry around 0.067%. The CDR3 loop spans 14 amino acids. Trimming pared 2 bases from V and 4 bases from J, leaving 11 bases between. Germline V gene lookup returns CDR1 KGHSH and CDR2 LQKENI.

The TCR comes from a human donor with multiple sclerosis. The sample taken for sequencing was CD4+ T cells from PBMCs. V is TRBV18 and J is TRBJ1-2; D call uncertain. The CDR3 nucleotides are TGTGCCAGCTCACCAGATTCTTCGGGCTATGGCTACACCTTC. Amino acid sequence: CASSPDSSGYGYTF.